A single sample gave rise to the 19 T cell receptor beta chains below, sequenced in a study of cytomegalovirus exposure and HLA in healthy donors. The primer mix had 60 Vbeta and 13 Jbeta primers. TCRdb's table, derived via immunoSEQ multiplex PCR, lists solely in-frame clones and lacks some. This sample has about 210,000 clones, with 60% to 80% found just once. Sequences were obtained from PBMCs. These receptors all stem from a male donor in good health and CMV-seronegative.

The gene calls are TRBV27 and TRBJ2-1; a possible D gene is TRBD2 (5 bases). The V end was cut by 6 bases, the J end by 9 bases, with 9 bases between. In germline, CDR1 is MNHEY, CDR2 SMNVEV (reference sequence). The CDR3 runs 11 residues. CDR3 region: CASRIAGEQFF. CDR3 coding DNA: TGTGCCAGCAGAATCGCGGGTGAGCAGTTCTTC.

This clone was seen only once. The CDR3 loop is CASSPRPETQYF. As DNA, the CDR3 is TGTGCCAGCTCACCGCGGCCAGAGACCCAGTACTTC. The chain links TRBV18 to TRBJ2-5, with D unclear. This CDR3 has 12 amino acids. Trimming left V 3 bases short and J 4 bases short, with 6 bases between. Germline V gene sequence: CDR1 KGHSH, CDR2 LQKENI. Combining the CDR3 with reference TRBV18 and TRBJ2-5 gives the whole variable domain NAGVMQNPRHLVRRRGQEARLRCSPMKGHSHVYWYRQLPEEGLKFMVYLQKENIIDESGMPKERFSAEFPKEGPSILRIQQVVRGDSAAYFCASSPRPETQYFGPGTRLLVL.

Concerning this clone: The same CDR3 is also encoded by other DNA sequences in this sample. The V gene is TRBV27, the J gene TRBJ1-2, with 7 nucleotides matching TRBD1. The germline CDR1 and CDR2 sequences are MNHEY and SMNVEV (reference sequence). V gave up 2 bases and J gave up 2 bases; unmatched junction bases: 2. There are 14 residues in the CDR3. CDR3 loop: CASSLKGGNYGYTF. CDR3 sequence (DNA): TGTGCCAGCAGTTTAAAAGGGGGCAACTATGGCTACACCTTC.

This clone has just one count. The V gene is TRBV28, the J gene TRBJ1-1, with TRBD1 matching over 8 bases. This CDR3 contains 18 residues. V lost 1 base and J lost 1; bases outside the gene matches: 11. Germline V gene lookup returns CDR1 MDHEN and CDR2 SYDVKM. The CDR3 DNA is TGTGCCAGCAGTTTATATCAAGGACAGGGAGGGCAGAACACTGAAGCTTTCTTT. This codes for CASSLYQGQGGQNTEAFF. Full variable domain (outside the CDR3, taken from reference TRBV28 and TRBJ1-1): DVKVTQSSRYLVKRTGEKVFLECVQDMDHENMFWYRQDPGLGLRLIYFSYDVKMKEKGDIPEGYSVSREKKERFSLILESASTNQTSMYLCASSLYQGQGGQNTEAFFGQGTRLTVV.

In this sample, this clone turned up once. The rearrangement joins TRBV5-1 to TRBJ1-4, with D possibly matching TRBD1 (6 bases). The CDR3 extends over 15 amino acids. Germline V CDR1 and CDR2: SGHRS, YFSETQ. Trimming pared 6 bases from V and 5 bases from J, leaving 17 bases between. CDR3 residues: CASKIEGVPNEKLFF. DNA for the CDR3: TGCGCCAGCAAAATAGAGGGGGTCCCAAATGAAAAACTGTTTTTT.

V is TRBV19 and J is TRBJ2-6, with D perhaps matching TRBD1 (6 bases). Germline V CDR1 and CDR2: LNHDA, SQIVND (reference sequence). Trimming shortened V by 5 bases and J by 1 base, and 15 bases separated the two germline ends. This CDR3 is built from 17 residues. As DNA, the CDR3 is TGTGCCAGTAGTTACCTACAGGGACCTTCTGGGGCCAACGTCCTGACTTTC. This translates into CASSYLQGPSGANVLTF.

CDR3: CASSVETGYGYTF. The CDR3 bases are TGTGCCAGCAGCGTGGAGACAGGCTATGGCTACACCTTC. The chain uses TRBV9 and TRBJ1-2, with a tentative D call TRBD1 (6 bases). The CDR3 has 13 amino acids. Trimming stripped 2 bases from V and 4 bases from J, with 9 bases between. Germline V gene data show CDR1 as SGDLS and CDR2 as YYNGEE.

CDR3 amino acids: CASSLAGVAGGTDTQYF. CDR3 nucleotides: TGCGCCAGCAGCTTGGCCGGTGTAGCGGGGGGCACAGATACGCAGTATTTT. This chain uses TRBV5-1 with TRBJ2-3, with TRBD2 matching over 9 bases. The V and J ends lost 0 bases and 1 base, in that order; junction bases with no gene match: 6. Germline V lookup: CDR1 SGHRS, CDR2 YFSETQ. The CDR3 runs to 17 residues.

Note on this clone: Other DNA sequences in this specimen translate into the identical CDR3. The chain links TRBV27 to TRBJ1-5; no clear D. Trimming left V 4 bases short and J 3 bases short, with 7 bases between. The germline gives CDR1 MNHEY, CDR2 SMNVEV (reference sequence). The CDR3 is 13 residues long. The DNA for the CDR3 is TGTGCCAGCAGTTGGGCTTCCAATCAGCCCCAGCATTTT. This gives the protein CASSWASNQPQHF.

Note on this clone: Other DNA sequences of this sample code for an identical CDR3. This sequence joins TRBV27 and TRBJ1-2; 8 nucleotides line up with TRBD1. Trimming removed 4 bases from V and 7 bases from J; junction bases left unmatched: 8. The germline V gene has CDR1 MNHEY and CDR2 SMNVEV (reference sequence). The CDR3 is 14 amino acids. The CDR3 loop reads CASSSQGQGAGYTF. In nucleotides, the CDR3 is TGTGCCAGCAGTTCTCAAGGGCAGGGGGCTGGCTACACCTTC.

The V and J genes are TRBV7-3 and TRBJ2-3, with 10 bases matching TRBD2. This CDR3 is 18 amino acids long. The germline V gene encodes CDR1 SGHTA and CDR2 FQGTGA. The J segment lost 5 bases and the V segment lost 2 bases, leaving 13 bases of the junction unmatched. CDR3: CASSLVSGTSVIGDTQYF. The CDR3 DNA reads as TGTGCCAGCAGCTTAGTGTCCGGGACTAGCGTGATAGGAGATACGCAGTATTTT.

V usage is TRBV5-6 and J usage is TRBJ2-6; 11 positions agree with TRBD1. Germline assignment: CDR1 SGHDT and CDR2 YYEEEE. The CDR3 totals 17 residues. V lost 1 base, J lost 2 bases, and 2 bases stayed unmatched. CDR3 protein: CASSLMDRGPGANVLTF. The DNA for the CDR3 is TGTGCCAGCAGCTTGATGGACAGGGGGCCTGGGGCCAACGTCCTGACTTTC. The whole variable domain, filled in from reference TRBV5-6 and TRBJ2-6, reads DAGVTQSPTHLIKTRGQQVTLRCSPKSGHDTVSWYQQALGQGPQFIFQYYEEEERQRGNFPDRFSGHQFPNYSSELNVNALLLGDSALYLCASSLMDRGPGANVLTFGAGSRLTVL.

This chain uses TRBV5-4 with TRBJ2-3; 10 bases are a match to TRBD1. CDR3 length: 15 amino acids. Germline-derived CDR1 and CDR2 are SGHNT and YYREEE (reference sequence). For the CDR3, the DNA is TGTGCTATCAGGGCGGACAGGGGGGTCACAGATACGCAGTATTTT. Its protein product is CAIRADRGVTDTQYF.

This clone appeared a single time. The chain links TRBV6-6 to TRBJ1-1; a weak D match, TRBD1 (6 bases). CDR3 size: 16 residues. V was cut by 5 bases and J by 3 bases, with 19 bases left in between. CDR1 is MNHNY and CDR2 is SVGAGI in the germline V gene (reference sequence). CDR3 DNA sequence: TGTGCCAGCAGTCATGGGCGTACAGGGACCTACACTGAAGCTTTCTTT. Translating it yields CASSHGRTGTYTEAFF.

The chain joins TRBV9 to TRBJ2-1; D is perhaps TRBD2 (6 bases). With 4 bases removed from V and 10 bases from J, the gap between germline ends came to 12 bases. This CDR3 is built from 12 residues. Germline V gene lookup returns CDR1 SGDLS and CDR2 YYNGEE. Here the CDR3 DNA reads TGTGCCAGCAGCCCCCGGGAGCGGGAGCAGTTCTTC. Translation: CASSPREREQFF.

The rearrangement uses TRBV7-3 and TRBJ1-6; 7 bases line up with TRBD1. Germline V gene data show CDR1 as SGHTA and CDR2 as FQGTGA. J was trimmed by 9 bases and V by 5 bases; bases with no gene match: 7. This CDR3 contains 14 residues. The CDR3: CASSPGGGGSPLHF. In nucleotides, the CDR3 is TGTGCCAGCAGCCCCGGAGGGGGCGGTTCACCCCTCCACTTT.

This chain joins TRBV18 and TRBJ2-7; D may be TRBD2 (6 bases). Trimming stripped 6 bases from V and 2 bases from J, with 11 bases between. The CDR3 totals 13 residues. Germline V gives CDR1 KGHSH, CDR2 LQKENI. In DNA form, the CDR3 reads TGTGCCAGCTCCCCGCGGGACGCCTACGAGCAGTACTTC. This codes for CASSPRDAYEQYF.

The chain has TRBV5-1 and TRBJ2-2, with D tentatively TRBD1 (5 bases). The CDR3 consists of 14 residues. V was shortened by 6 bases and J by 0 bases, with 9 bases between the two germline ends. Germline CDR1 and CDR2: SGHRS and YFSETQ. CDR3 DNA: TGCGCCAGCAAACCGACAGCGAACACCGGGGAGCTGTTTTTT. The encoded protein is CASKPTANTGELFF.

The V call is TRBV28, the J call TRBJ2-3, with unresolved D. Germline CDR1 reads MDHEN; CDR2 reads SYDVKM. V dropped 7 bases and J dropped 6 bases, with 11 bases sitting between them. The length of the CDR3 is 12 residues. CDR3 loop: CASTTVGDTQYF. CDR3 DNA: TGTGCCAGCACCACCGTCGGTGATACGCAGTATTTT. The full variable domain, in which reference TRBV28 and TRBJ2-3 provide the parts outside the CDR3, is DVKVTQSSRYLVKRTGEKVFLECVQDMDHENMFWYRQDPGLGLRLIYFSYDVKMKEKGDIPEGYSVSREKKERFSLILESASTNQTSMYLCASTTVGDTQYFGPGTRLTVL.